Given below is one T cell receptor beta chain in context. Its specific antigen is unknown. No much larger clone exists at a distance of one base, and base qualities are not known. Profiling of TCR beta VDJ combinations and CDR3 sequences used genomic DNA as the template. An Illumina HiSeq 2000 was used for TCR repertoire sequencing. The study's processing was this. TRBV/TRBJ rearrangement plots, CDR3 size and DJ length profiles, and Simpson's diversity index were used to evaluate the repertoires. The immunodominant clone was defined as the most abundant DNA sequence in deep sequencing data. CDR3 amino acid sequences were checked for sharing between subjects and were compared against published repertoires and the VDJdb database. The public sequencing data were trimmed at Q25 with fastp and processed into clonotypes with MiXCR by TCRdb, which kept only in-frame beta chains. Every CDR3 protein is listed once, alongside the most common genes and DNA of its rows. The V and J calls were not made by the authors but by TCRdb's processing. Recorded for this sample are more than 250,000 distinct CDR3 sequences; around three fifths of them occurred a single time. The ten top clones hold approximately 8.2% of the sample.

The sample comes from a study of CD8+CD57+ T cells in acquired aplastic anemia (dated by TCRdb to 2017 to 2018). Notes on the research overall: DNA extracted from sorted CD4+ and CD8+ cells had a mean of 3.2 ug, with a range of roughly 0.17 to 30 ug. Beyond this particular receptor, the publication reports: CD8+ Simpson's diversity did not differ significantly between patients and healthy controls (P=0.060). Some 27 CD8+ CDR3 sequences were found in both patients and controls but appeared to be highly expressed in patients and within the immunodominant clones of the patients.

CDR1 and CDR2 are read off the germline V gene as MNHEY and SVGAGI. A distance of 11 bases separates the germline ends of V and J, which lose 4 bases and 4 bases respectively. From the cysteine through the phenylalanine, the CDR3 covers 14 amino acids. CDR3 DNA is the only sequence kept; it has 42 bases, read in frame from the first base. In the study, sorted CD4+ and CD8+ blood T cells from patients with severe aplastic anemia and from healthy subjects underwent deep sequencing of TCR repertoires. Ficoll-Paque density gradient centrifugation was used to isolate peripheral blood mononuclear cells. Before DNA extraction, CD4+ and CD8+ T cells were sorted by FACS or by magnetic beads.

The specimen was sorted CD4+, CD8+, or CD8+CD57+ T cells (not recorded which) from PBMCs. The receptor comes from a human donor with severe aplastic anemia or a healthy control (not recorded which). The V and J segments used are TRBV6-5 and TRBJ1-5, with the D gene uncertain. The CDR3 region: CASSLHERNQPQHF. The bases read TGTGCCAGCAGTTTACATGAAAGGAATCAGCCCCAGCATTTT.